This T cell receptor beta chain was sequenced for a study of blood T cells in healthy people across ages. Details on this clonotype: Its antigen is undetermined.

Study-wide findings and caveats: Diversity of TCR beta correlated strongly with naive T cell percentage. Estimated diversity, derived from one million T cells, was regarded as an underestimate.

The germline V gene has CDR1 SNHLY and CDR2 FYNNEI. V was clipped by 6 bases and J by 4 bases, with 13 bases between them. The CDR3 covers 13 residues. With each sample, at least 5 micrograms of total RNA were extracted. A second PCR of roughly 7 to 11 cycles used a sample-barcoded 5' primer and a J-beta primer mix. MiXCR was run by TCRdb on the 5' RACE reads, yielding one entry per CDR3 protein. The repertoire has hundreds of thousands of distinct CDR3 sequences, roughly three fifths of them found once; the top ten carry over 35%. This sequence was found in a man aged 60 to 69 in good health. The V gene is TRBV2, the J gene TRBJ2-7, with D perhaps assigned TRBD1 or TRBD2 (5 bases each). Sequencing was performed on blood. CDR3 DNA: TGTGCCAGCAGCCCGTTGGGGGTGTACGAGCAGTACTTC. Translated: CASSPLGVYEQYF.